Listed here are 10 T cell receptor beta chains from one sample, sequenced in a study of glioma-infiltrating T cells (dated by TCRdb to 2015 to 2016). Sequencing took place on an Illumina MiSeq. The iRepertoire nested amplicon-rescue multiplex PCR (arm-PCR) platform was used to amplify TCR alpha and beta CDR3 regions from RNA. The raw public data were reprocessed by TCRdb itself: fastp quality trimming at Q25, MiXCR clonotype calling, in-frame beta chains only. Each entry merges the rows of one CDR3 protein and shows their most common DNA and genes. This sample has about 400,000 distinct CDR3 sequences in its table, and about two fifths of those were observed once. The ten largest clonotypes hold 12% of the sample. Material for sequencing was glioma tissue, nonneoplastic brain tissue, or PBMCs (not recorded which). Receptors were obtained from a human donor with low-grade glioma or glioblastoma, undergoing nonglioma brain surgery, or in good health (not recorded which).

This clonotype was seen once. A much bigger clone sits one base away, suggesting this may be a read error. The rearrangement links TRBV28 to TRBJ1-2; D might be TRBD1 (5 bases). This CDR3 comprises 15 residues. Looked up from germline, CDR1 is MDHEN and CDR2 is SYDVKM. CDR3 bases: TGTGCCAGCAGTCCCGGGACCGATTCCAACTATGGCTCCACCTTC. Protein: CASSPGTDSNYGSTF.

This clonotype was detected ten times or more. CDR3 nucleotide sequence: TGTGCCAGCAGGATTGGAACAGGGTTGGGGGAGAGCACAGATACGCAGTATTTT. Encoded protein: CASRIGTGLGESTDTQYF. This sequence joins TRBV6-1 and TRBJ2-3, with D possibly being TRBD1 (6 bases). CDR1 and CDR2 from the germline V gene are MNHNS and SASEGT. The CDR3 length is 18 residues. Trimming left V 6 bases short and J 0 bases short, with 22 bases between.

The table lists this clonotype with a few counts. This chain links TRBV4-3 with TRBJ2-1; D is unresolved. There are 15 residues in the CDR3. V gave up 1 base and J gave up 5 bases, with 12 bases separating them. Germline V gene lookup returns CDR1 LGHNA and CDR2 YSLEER. CDR3 residues: CASSQVGTEDNEQFF. CDR3 DNA: TGCGCCAGCAGCCAAGTGGGAACAGAGGACAATGAGCAGTTCTTC.

This clonotype was recorded many times. V is TRBV6-6 and J is TRBJ2-5, with a weak D call TRBD2 (5 bases). Germline CDR1 is MNHNY and CDR2 is SVGAGI (reference sequence). V was pared by 2 bases and J by 4 bases, with 11 bases between. There are 14 residues in the CDR3. In DNA form, the CDR3 reads TGTGCCAGCAGTTACCTCACGGACTTAGAGACCCAGTACTTC. This encodes CASSYLTDLETQYF.

This clonotype was seen a single time. V and J are TRBV7-6 and TRBJ1-1; no definite D call. CDR3 length: 13 amino acids. Trimming removed 3 bases at V and 8 bases at J, with 13 bases between. Germline assignment: CDR1 SGHVS and CDR2 FNYEAQ. The CDR3 spells CASSFERRSEAFF. In DNA, the CDR3 is TGTGCCAGCAGCTTTGAACGTCGATCCGAAGCTTTCTTT.

This clonotype was counted a single time. Here the CDR3 omits its conserved ending phenylalanine or tryptophan, so a read error is the likely source. The chain couples TRBV20-1 to TRBJ2-1; D remains ambiguous. This CDR3 comprises 16 residues. V was shortened by 6 bases and J by 1 base, with 19 bases between the two germline ends. Germline CDR1 DFQATT, CDR2 SNEGSKA (reference sequence). The CDR3 nucleotides read TGCAGTGCGGTCGAACCGGCGCATTCGTCCTACAATGAGCAGTTCTAC. Translation: CSAVEPAHSSYNEQFY.

This clonotype was seen a handful of times. This rearrangement joins TRBV20-1 to TRBJ2-5; 8 bases fit TRBD1. The CDR3 length is 12 residues. V shed 8 bases, J shed 2 bases, and the junction held 4 bases outside the gene matches. The germline CDR1 and CDR2 sequences are DFQATT and SNEGSKA (reference sequence). DNA for the CDR3: TGCAGTAGACAGGGGTGGCAAGAGACCCAGTACTTC. Encoded protein: CSRQGWQETQYF.

This clonotype occurred a few times. The chain recombines TRBV10-3 with TRBJ1-1, with D tentatively TRBD1 (6 bases). The CDR3 covers 15 residues. CDR1 is ENHRY and CDR2 is SYGVKD in the germline V gene. V was cut by 6 bases and J by 6 bases, with 20 bases left in between. CDR3: CAISTRGEGAAEAFF. The CDR3 DNA follows: TGTGCCATCAGCACGAGGGGGGAAGGAGCCGCTGAAGCTTTCTTT.

The V and J genes are TRBV6-1 and TRBJ1-5; tentative D call: TRBD1 (6 bases). Trimming shortened V by 6 bases and J by 0 bases, and 9 bases separated the two germline ends. The CDR3 is 14 amino acids. Germline V gene sequence: CDR1 MNHNS, CDR2 SASEGT. CDR3 DNA sequence: TGTGCCAGCAGCCGGACAGTTAGCAATCAGCCCCAGCATTTT. As protein: CASSRTVSNQPQHF.

Comments on this clonotype: A read error may be the cause here, since a much bigger clone is one base away. The V gene is TRBV27, the J gene TRBJ2-1, with 11 positions matching TRBD2. V was clipped by 6 bases and J by 6 bases; unmatched bases: 7. The germline V gene has CDR1 MNHEY and CDR2 SMNVEV (reference sequence). The CDR3 totals 15 residues. The CDR3 protein is CASSRSLAGGNEQFF. The CDR3, as DNA: TGTGCCAGCAGCCGGAGTCTAGCGGGGGGCAATGAGCAGTTCTTC.